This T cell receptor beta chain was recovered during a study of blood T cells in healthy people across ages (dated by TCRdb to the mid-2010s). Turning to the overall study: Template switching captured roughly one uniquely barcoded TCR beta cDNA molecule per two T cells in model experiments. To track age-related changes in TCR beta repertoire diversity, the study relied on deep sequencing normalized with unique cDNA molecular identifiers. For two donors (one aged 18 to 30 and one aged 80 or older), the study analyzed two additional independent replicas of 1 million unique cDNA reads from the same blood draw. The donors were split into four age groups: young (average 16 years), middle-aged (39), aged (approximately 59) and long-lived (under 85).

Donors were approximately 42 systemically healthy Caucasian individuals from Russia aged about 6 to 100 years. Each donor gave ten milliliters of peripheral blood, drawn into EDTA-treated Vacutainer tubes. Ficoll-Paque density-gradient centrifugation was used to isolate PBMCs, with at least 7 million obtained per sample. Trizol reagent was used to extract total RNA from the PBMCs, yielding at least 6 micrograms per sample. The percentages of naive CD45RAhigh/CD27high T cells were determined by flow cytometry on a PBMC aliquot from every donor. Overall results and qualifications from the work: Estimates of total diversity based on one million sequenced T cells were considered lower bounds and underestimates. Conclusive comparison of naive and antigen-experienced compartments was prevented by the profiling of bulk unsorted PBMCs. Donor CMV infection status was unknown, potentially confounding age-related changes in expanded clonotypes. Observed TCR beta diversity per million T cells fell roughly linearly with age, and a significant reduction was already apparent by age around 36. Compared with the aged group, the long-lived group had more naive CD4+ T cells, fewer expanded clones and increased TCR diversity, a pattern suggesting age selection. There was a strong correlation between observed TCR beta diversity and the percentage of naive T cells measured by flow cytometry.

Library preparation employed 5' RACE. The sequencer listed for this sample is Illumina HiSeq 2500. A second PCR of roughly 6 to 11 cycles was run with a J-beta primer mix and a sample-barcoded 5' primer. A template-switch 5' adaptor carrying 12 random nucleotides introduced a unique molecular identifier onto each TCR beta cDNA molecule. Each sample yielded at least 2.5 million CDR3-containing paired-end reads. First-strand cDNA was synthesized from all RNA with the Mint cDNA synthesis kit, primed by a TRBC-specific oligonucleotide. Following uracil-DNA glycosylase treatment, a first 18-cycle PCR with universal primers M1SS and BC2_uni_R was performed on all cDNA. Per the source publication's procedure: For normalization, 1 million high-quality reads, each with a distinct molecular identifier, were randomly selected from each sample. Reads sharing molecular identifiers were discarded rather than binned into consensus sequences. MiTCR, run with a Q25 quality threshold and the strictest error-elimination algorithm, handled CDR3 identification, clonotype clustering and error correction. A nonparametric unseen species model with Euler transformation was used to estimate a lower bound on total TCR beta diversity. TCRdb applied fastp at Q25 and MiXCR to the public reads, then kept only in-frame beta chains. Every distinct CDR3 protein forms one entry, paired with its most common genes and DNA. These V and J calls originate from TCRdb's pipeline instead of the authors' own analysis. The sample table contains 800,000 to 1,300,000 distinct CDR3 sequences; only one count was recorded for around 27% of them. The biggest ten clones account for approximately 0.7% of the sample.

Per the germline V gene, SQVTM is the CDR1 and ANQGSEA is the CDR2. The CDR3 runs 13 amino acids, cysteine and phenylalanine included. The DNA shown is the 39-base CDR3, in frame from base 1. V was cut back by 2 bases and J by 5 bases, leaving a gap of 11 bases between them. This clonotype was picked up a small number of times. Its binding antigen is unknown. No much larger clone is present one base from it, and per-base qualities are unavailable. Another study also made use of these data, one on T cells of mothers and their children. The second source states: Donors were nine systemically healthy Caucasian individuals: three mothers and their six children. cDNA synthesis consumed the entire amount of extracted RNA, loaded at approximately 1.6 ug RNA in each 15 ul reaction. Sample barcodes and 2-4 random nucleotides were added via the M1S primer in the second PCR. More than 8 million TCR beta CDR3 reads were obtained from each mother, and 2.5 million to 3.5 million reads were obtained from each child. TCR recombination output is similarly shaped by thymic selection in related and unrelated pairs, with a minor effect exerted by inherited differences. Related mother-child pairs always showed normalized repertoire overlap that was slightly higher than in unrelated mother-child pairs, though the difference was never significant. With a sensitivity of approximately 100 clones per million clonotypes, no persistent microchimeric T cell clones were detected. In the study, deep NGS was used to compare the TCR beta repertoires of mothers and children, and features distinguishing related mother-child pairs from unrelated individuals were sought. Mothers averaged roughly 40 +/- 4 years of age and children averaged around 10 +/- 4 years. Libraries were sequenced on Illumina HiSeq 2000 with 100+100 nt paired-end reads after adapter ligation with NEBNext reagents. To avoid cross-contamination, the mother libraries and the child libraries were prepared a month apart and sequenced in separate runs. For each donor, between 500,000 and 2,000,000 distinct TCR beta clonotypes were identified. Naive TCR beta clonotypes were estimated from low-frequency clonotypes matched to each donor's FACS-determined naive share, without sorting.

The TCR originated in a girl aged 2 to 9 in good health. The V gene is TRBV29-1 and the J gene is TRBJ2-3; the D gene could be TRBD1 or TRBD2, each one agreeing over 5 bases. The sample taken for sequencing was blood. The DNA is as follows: TGCAGCGTTGAACAGGGTGGAGGAGATACGCAGTATTTT. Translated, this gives CSVEQGGGDTQYF.